Below, one T cell receptor (beta chain) is given with its context. These data belong to a study of blood T cells in healthy people across ages. Germline V gene lookup returns CDR1 MNHEY and CDR2 SVGEGT. V was clipped by 6 bases and J by 2 bases, with 14 bases between them. The CDR3 has 14 amino acids. A sample-barcoded 5' primer and a J-beta primer mix were used in a second PCR of roughly 6 to 11 cycles. In TCRdb, the 5' RACE reads were re-called with MiXCR into one record per CDR3 protein. The sample carries roughly 700,000 distinct CDR3 sequences, about 25% recorded once. These data were also reused for a study on T cells of mothers and their children.

The receptor was derived from a boy aged 5 to 17 in good health. Source material: blood. The chain links TRBV6-2 or TRBV6-3 to TRBJ2-7, with D perhaps TRBD1 or TRBD2 (5 bases each). CDR3: CASSARDRPYEQYF. The CDR3, as DNA: TGTGCCAGCAGCGCCCGGGACCGACCCTACGAGCAGTACTTC.